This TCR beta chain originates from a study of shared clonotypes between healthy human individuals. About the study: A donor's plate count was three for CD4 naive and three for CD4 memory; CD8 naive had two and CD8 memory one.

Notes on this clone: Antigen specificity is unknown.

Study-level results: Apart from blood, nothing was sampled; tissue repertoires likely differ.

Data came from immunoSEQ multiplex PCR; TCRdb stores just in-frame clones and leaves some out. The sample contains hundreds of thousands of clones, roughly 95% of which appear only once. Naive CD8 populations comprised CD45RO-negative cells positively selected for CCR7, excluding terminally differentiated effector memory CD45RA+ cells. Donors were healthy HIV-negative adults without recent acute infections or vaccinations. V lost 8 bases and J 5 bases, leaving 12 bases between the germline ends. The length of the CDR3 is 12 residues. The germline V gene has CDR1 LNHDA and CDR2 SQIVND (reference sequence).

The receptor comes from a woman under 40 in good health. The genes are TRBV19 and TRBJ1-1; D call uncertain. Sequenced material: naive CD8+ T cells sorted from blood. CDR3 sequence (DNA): TGTGCCAGTCGCACAAGCGGGACTGAAGCTTTCTTT. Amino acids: CASRTSGTEAFF.